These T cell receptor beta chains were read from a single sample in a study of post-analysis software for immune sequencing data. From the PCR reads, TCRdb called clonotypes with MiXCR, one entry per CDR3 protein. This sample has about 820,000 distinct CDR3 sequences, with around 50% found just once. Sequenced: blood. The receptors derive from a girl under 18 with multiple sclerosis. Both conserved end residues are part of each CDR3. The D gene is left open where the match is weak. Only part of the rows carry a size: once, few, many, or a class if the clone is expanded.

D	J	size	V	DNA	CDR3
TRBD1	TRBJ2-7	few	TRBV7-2	TGTGCCACTACCCCTGGGACAGGCGAGCAGTACTTC	CATTPGTGEQYF
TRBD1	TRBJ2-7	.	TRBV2	TGTGCCAGCAGTGAAATGGCAGGGGGTCCCTACGAGCAGTACTTC	CASSEMAGGPYEQYF
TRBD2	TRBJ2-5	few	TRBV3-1	TGTGCCAGCAGCTCCTCTCGTAGCGGGGGAGAGACCCAGTACTTC	CASSSSRSGGETQYF
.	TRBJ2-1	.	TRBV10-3	TGTGCCATCCTGGGGGGGACAGGCTACAATGAGCAGTTCTTC	CAILGGTGYNEQFF
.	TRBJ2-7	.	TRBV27	TGTGCCACTTCCCTTCGAGGTGGGGGGTCATCCTACGAGCAGTACTTC	CATSLRGGGSSYEQYF
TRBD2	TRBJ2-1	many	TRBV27	TGTGCCAGCAGTTTATCGGGGGGGAATGAGCAGTTCTTC	CASSLSGGNEQFF
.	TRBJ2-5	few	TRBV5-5	TGTGCCAGCAGCGTATGGACAGTACAAGAGACCCAGTACTTC	CASSVWTVQETQYF
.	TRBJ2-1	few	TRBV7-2	TGTGCCAGCAGCTTATCCTCCGAGCGTTTTTACAATGAGCAGTTCTTC	CASSLSSERFYNEQFF
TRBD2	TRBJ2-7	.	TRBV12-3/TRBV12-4	TGTGCCAGCAGTTCTCTAGCGGGAGTTTCCGAGCAGTACTTC	CASSSLAGVSEQYF
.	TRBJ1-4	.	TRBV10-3	TGTGCCATCAGTGGGAAAGGGGGTAATGAAAAACTGTTTTTT	CAISGKGGNEKLFF
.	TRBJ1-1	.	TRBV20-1	TGCAGTGCTAGAGGACAAGGGGGGGAGAACACTGAGGCTTTCTTT	CSARGQGGENTEAFF
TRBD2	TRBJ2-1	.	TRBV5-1	TGCGCCAGCAGCTTAGAAGTGGGTAGCGGGAGATTGGGATACAATGAGCAGTTCTTC	CASSLEVGSGRLGYNEQFF
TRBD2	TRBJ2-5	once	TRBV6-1	TGTGCCAGCAGACGTGGACTAGCGGGAGGGCCGGGTCACGAGACCCAGTACTTC	CASRRGLAGGPGHETQYF
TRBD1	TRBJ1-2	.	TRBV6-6	TGTGCCAGCAGTACACAGGGGGATGGCTACACCTTC	CASSTQGDGYTF
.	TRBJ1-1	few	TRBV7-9	TGTGCCAGCAGCTCCCCCCGCAGGGCTCCGAACACTGAAGCTTTCTTT	CASSSPRRAPNTEAFF
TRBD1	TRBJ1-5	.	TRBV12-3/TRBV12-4	TGTGCCAGCACCGTACCAGGGGGAGGGAACCAGCCCCAGCATTTT	CASTVPGGGNQPQHF
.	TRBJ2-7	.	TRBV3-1	TGTGCCAGCAGCCAAGAACCGGCGGGGCACTCCTACGAGCAGTACTTC	CASSQEPAGHSYEQYF
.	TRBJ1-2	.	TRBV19	TGTGCCAGTAGTGAAAGGGCCTATGGCTACACCTTC	CASSERAYGYTF
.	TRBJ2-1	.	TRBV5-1	TGCGCCAGCAGCCGGCGGGACAGTGTCTACAATGAGCAGTTCTTC	CASSRRDSVYNEQFF
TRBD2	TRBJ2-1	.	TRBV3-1	TGTGCCAGCAGCCAACGATACTCATTAGCGGGGAGTGGCAATGAGCAGTTCTTC	CASSQRYSLAGSGNEQFF
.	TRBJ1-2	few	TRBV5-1	TGCGCCAGCAGCTTGGCCCGGACAGAGAGGGACTATGGCTACACCTTC	CASSLARTERDYGYTF
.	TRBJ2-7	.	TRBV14	TGTGCCAGCAGCCAAGAGAACGGAATCCACGAGCAGTACTTC	CASSQENGIHEQYF
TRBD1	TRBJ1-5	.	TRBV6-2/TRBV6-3	TGTGCCAGCAGTTACACCGGTCCGGGACAGCCTAACAATCAGCCCCAGCATTTT	CASSYTGPGQPNNQPQHF
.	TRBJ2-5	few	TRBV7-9	TGTGCCAGCAGCTTAGCGTCGGGACACGGGGAGACCCAGTACTTC	CASSLASGHGETQYF
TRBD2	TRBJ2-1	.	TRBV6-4	TGTGCCAGCAGTAATAGCGGGGGGGCCCACAATGAGCAGTTCTTC	CASSNSGGAHNEQFF
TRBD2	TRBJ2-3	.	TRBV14	TGTGCCAGCAGCCAAGATGATCAGCGGGAGGGATCAGCTTATACGCAGTATTTT	CASSQDDQREGSAYTQYF
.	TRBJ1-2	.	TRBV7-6	TGTGCCAGCAGCCCCTCGGGGGTCTCGTATGGCCACACCTTC	CASSPSGVSYGHTF
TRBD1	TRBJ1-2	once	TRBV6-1	TGTGCCAGCAGAGGACAGGGGGCGAGTGGCTACACCTTC	CASRGQGASGYTF
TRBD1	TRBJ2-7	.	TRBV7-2	TGTGCCAGCAGCTTGTTTATGGTGGCGGGACAGGGGCGTAGAGGCGGCGAGCAGTACTTC	CASSLFMVAGQGRRGGEQYF
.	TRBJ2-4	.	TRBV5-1	TGCGCCAGCAGCTTGGGTTTCGGGGGGCCTCTAGCCAAAAACATTCAGTACTTC	CASSLGFGGPLAKNIQYF
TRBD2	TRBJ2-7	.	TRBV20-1	TGCAGTGCTCGGCGGCCGGGACTAGCGGGGAACGAGCAGTACTTC	CSARRPGLAGNEQYF
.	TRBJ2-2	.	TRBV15	TGTGCCACCAGTATTGCAGGGTTGGTGAACACCGGGGAGCTGTTTTTT	CATSIAGLVNTGELFF
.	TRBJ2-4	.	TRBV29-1	TGCAGCGTTGTGGGACGGCTAGCCAAAAACATTCAGTACTTC	CSVVGRLAKNIQYF
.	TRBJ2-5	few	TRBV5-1	TGCGCCAGCAGCCTCAGTCAGGGGACGCAAGAGACCCAGTACTTC	CASSLSQGTQETQYF
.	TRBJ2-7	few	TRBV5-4	TGTGCCAGCAGCTTGGAGGTCAGGGCCTACGAGCAGTACTTC	CASSLEVRAYEQYF
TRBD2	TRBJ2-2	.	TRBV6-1	TGTGCCAGCAGTGAACTAGCCGGGACTGAGGGAGGGTCTACGGCCGGGGAGCTGTTTTTT	CASSELAGTEGGSTAGELFF
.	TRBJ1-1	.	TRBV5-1	TGCGCCAGCAGGTTATCACCGAACACTGAAGCTTTCTTT	CASRLSPNTEAFF
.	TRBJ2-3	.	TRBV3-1	TGTGCCAGCAGCCAAGTCTTCCTAGCTGGAGATACGCAGTATTTT	CASSQVFLAGDTQYF
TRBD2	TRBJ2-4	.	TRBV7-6	TGTGCCAGCGGCTTAGAGCGGGGGGGCATTCAGTACTTC	CASGLERGGIQYF
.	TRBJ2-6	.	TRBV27	TGTGCCAGCACCTCTACCTCTTCTGGGGCCAACGTTCTGACTTTC	CASTSTSSGANVLTF
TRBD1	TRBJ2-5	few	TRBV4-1	TGCGCCAGCAGCCAACACGACAGGGGTGAGGAGACCCAGTACTTC	CASSQHDRGEETQYF
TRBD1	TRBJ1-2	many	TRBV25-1	TGTGCCAGCAGTGAATCGGGACCCGGACAGGGTTATGGCTACACCTTC	CASSESGPGQGYGYTF
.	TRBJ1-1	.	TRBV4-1	TGCGCCAGCAGCCCGAGACTCGACAGGAACACTGAAGCTTTCTTT	CASSPRLDRNTEAFF
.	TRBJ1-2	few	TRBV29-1	TGCAGCGCTATCGGGCCCCTCGGCGACTATGGCTACACCTTC	CSAIGPLGDYGYTF
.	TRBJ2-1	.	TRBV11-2	TGTGCCAGCAAGCCGCCGTCCCACAGCGATGAGCAGTTCTTC	CASKPPSHSDEQFF
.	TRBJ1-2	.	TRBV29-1	TGCAGCGTTGATCAGGGGAATAGCGGCTATGGCTACACCTTC	CSVDQGNSGYGYTF
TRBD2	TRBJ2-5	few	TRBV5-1	TGCGCCAGCAGCTTGCGTTCGGGAGGGCCGGGGGAGACCCAGTACTTC	CASSLRSGGPGETQYF
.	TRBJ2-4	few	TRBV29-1	TGCAGCGTTCGGGCCCAGGGACCCACCCGGTGGGGCATTCAGTACTTC	CSVRAQGPTRWGIQYF
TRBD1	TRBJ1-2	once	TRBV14	TGTGCCAGCAGCCCTCCGGACAGGAGCTATGGCTACACCTTC	CASSPPDRSYGYTF
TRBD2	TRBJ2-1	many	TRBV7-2	TGTGCCAGCAGCTTAGTCGGGACTAGCGGCTACAATGAGCAGTTCTTC	CASSLVGTSGYNEQFF
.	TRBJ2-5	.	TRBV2	TGTGCCAGCAAACTAGCATCAGAGACCCAGTACTTC	CASKLASETQYF
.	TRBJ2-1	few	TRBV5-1	TGCGCCAGCGCCTTTCGGGACGGCTACAATGAGCAGTTCTTC	CASAFRDGYNEQFF